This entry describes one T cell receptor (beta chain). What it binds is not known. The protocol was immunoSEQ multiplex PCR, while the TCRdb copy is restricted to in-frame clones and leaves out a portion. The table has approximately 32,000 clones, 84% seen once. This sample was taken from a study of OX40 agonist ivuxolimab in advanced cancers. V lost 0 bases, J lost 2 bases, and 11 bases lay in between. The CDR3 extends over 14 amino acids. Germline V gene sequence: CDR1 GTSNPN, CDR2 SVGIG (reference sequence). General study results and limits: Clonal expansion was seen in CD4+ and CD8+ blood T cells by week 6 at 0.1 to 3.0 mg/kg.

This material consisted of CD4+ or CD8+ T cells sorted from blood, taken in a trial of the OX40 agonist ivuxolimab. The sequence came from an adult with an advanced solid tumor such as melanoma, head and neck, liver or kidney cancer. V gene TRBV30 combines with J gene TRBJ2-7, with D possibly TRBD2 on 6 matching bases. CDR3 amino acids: CAWSVGGATYEQYF. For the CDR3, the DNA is TGTGCCTGGAGTGTCGGCGGGGCAACCTACGAGCAGTACTTC.